The rows below give T cell receptor beta chains drawn from one sample of a study of blood T cell repertoires in COVID-19. Using immunoSEQ multiplex PCR, the repertoire was profiled, and TCRdb retains in-frame clones only, with some absent. The sample contains roughly 77,000 clones, around 80% of which appear only once. What was sequenced was peripheral blood. Source of these receptors: a man in his sixties with active or convalescent COVID-19. Both conserved end residues are part of each CDR3. The D gene is left open where the match is weak. Some rows have no size entry. The others give once, few or many, or a class for an expanded clone.

abundance: once
v_gene: TRBV19
j_gene: TRBJ2-5
d_gene: NA
CDR3nt: TGTGCCAGTAGTATATCGGGGCAAGAGACCCAGTACTTC
CDR3aa: CASSISGQETQYF

abundance: NA
v_gene: TRBV5-1
j_gene: TRBJ1-2
d_gene: TRBD1
CDR3nt: TGCGCCAGCAGCCCGGGGGACAGGGGCGGCTATGGCTACACCTTC
CDR3aa: CASSPGDRGGYGYTF

abundance: NA
v_gene: TRBV3-1/TRBV3-2
j_gene: TRBJ1-1
d_gene: NA
CDR3nt: TGTGCCAGCGCGCGACAGGAGAACACTGAAGCTTTCTTT
CDR3aa: CASARQENTEAFF

abundance: NA
v_gene: TRBV18
j_gene: TRBJ1-2
d_gene: NA
CDR3nt: TGTGCCAGCTCACCACCGCAGGGAACCTTTAATGGCTACACCTTC
CDR3aa: CASSPPQGTFNGYTF

abundance: NA
v_gene: TRBV6-6
j_gene: TRBJ1-3
d_gene: NA
CDR3nt: TGTGCCAGCAGTCTACCTCACTGGGGCTCCTCTGGAAACACCATATATTTT
CDR3aa: CASSLPHWGSSGNTIYF

abundance: NA
v_gene: TRBV2
j_gene: TRBJ1-5
d_gene: NA
CDR3nt: TGTGCCAGCAGTGAGGGGTCAGGGGTTCAGCCCCAGCATTTT
CDR3aa: CASSEGSGVQPQHF

abundance: NA
v_gene: TRBV3-1/TRBV3-2
j_gene: TRBJ2-5
d_gene: TRBD2
CDR3nt: TGTGCCAGCAGCCGTCAGCGGGGGGGCCTTGAGACCCAGTACTTC
CDR3aa: CASSRQRGGLETQYF

abundance: NA
v_gene: TRBV5-8
j_gene: TRBJ1-6
d_gene: TRBD1
CDR3nt: TGTGCCAGCAGCGCCCCCGGGACAGGGGACTATAATTCACCCCTCCACTTT
CDR3aa: CASSAPGTGDYNSPLHF

abundance: NA
v_gene: TRBV27
j_gene: TRBJ2-7
d_gene: NA
CDR3nt: TGTGCCAGCAGTTTACTTAATCGCGGGGAAGGCGAGCAGTACTTC
CDR3aa: CASSLLNRGEGEQYF

abundance: NA
v_gene: TRBV5-5
j_gene: TRBJ1-1
d_gene: TRBD1
CDR3nt: TGTGCCAGCAGCCAGGGGGGCTTTAACACTGAAGCTTTCTTT
CDR3aa: CASSQGGFNTEAFF

abundance: NA
v_gene: TRBV6-1
j_gene: TRBJ1-5
d_gene: NA
CDR3nt: TGTGCCAGCAGTGGAGGAAGTGGTTATAGCAATCAGCCCCAGCATTTT
CDR3aa: CASSGGSGYSNQPQHF

abundance: NA
v_gene: TRBV28
j_gene: TRBJ1-6
d_gene: TRBD1
CDR3nt: TGTGCCAGCAGTCAATCACAGGGGTTTGGCTCCTATAATTCACCCCTCCACTTT
CDR3aa: CASSQSQGFGSYNSPLHF

abundance: NA
v_gene: TRBV5-1
j_gene: TRBJ2-7
d_gene: NA
CDR3nt: TGCGCCAGCAGCCAGGCCTCCTACGAGCAGTACTTC
CDR3aa: CASSQASYEQYF

abundance: NA
v_gene: TRBV10-3
j_gene: TRBJ1-2
d_gene: TRBD1
CDR3nt: TGTGCCATCAGCCTAGACAGGGGCCCTTCTAACTATGGCTACACCTTC
CDR3aa: CAISLDRGPSNYGYTF

abundance: few
v_gene: TRBV29-1
j_gene: TRBJ2-3
d_gene: TRBD1
CDR3nt: TGCAGCGTTGATCCGCAGGGGGCCCCGGGGTATTTT
CDR3aa: CSVDPQGAPGYF

abundance: NA
v_gene: TRBV28
j_gene: TRBJ2-2
d_gene: NA
CDR3nt: TGTGCCAGCAGACCATGGACAGTGAACACCGGGGAGCTGTTTTTT
CDR3aa: CASRPWTVNTGELFF

abundance: once
v_gene: TRBV5-4
j_gene: TRBJ2-4
d_gene: NA
CDR3nt: TGTGCCAGCAGAGAGGACAGAGCCGACAAAAACATTCAGTACTTC
CDR3aa: CASREDRADKNIQYF

abundance: NA
v_gene: TRBV6-1
j_gene: TRBJ2-7
d_gene: TRBD2
CDR3nt: TGTGCCAGCAGTGAAAGGGCGGGGGTAGAAGGGTACGAGCAGTACTTC
CDR3aa: CASSERAGVEGYEQYF

abundance: NA
v_gene: TRBV7-6
j_gene: TRBJ1-2
d_gene: TRBD1
CDR3nt: TGTGCCAGCAGCCCGACAGGGAACTATGGCTACACCTTC
CDR3aa: CASSPTGNYGYTF

abundance: NA
v_gene: TRBV6-2/TRBV6-3
j_gene: TRBJ1-2
d_gene: TRBD1
CDR3nt: TGTGCCAGCAGCACGGCACCCACAGGGGGAACCTTC
CDR3aa: CASSTAPTGGTF

abundance: NA
v_gene: TRBV4-1
j_gene: TRBJ2-5
d_gene: NA
CDR3nt: TGCGCCAGCAGCCAAGAAGGAAGGGGGGAGACCCAGTACTTC
CDR3aa: CASSQEGRGETQYF

abundance: NA
v_gene: TRBV9
j_gene: TRBJ1-5
d_gene: NA
CDR3nt: TGTGCCAGCAGCGTCCGGGCCGCGGGGGATCAGCCCCAGCATTTT
CDR3aa: CASSVRAAGDQPQHF

abundance: NA
v_gene: TRBV2
j_gene: TRBJ2-2
d_gene: NA
CDR3nt: TGTGCCAGCAGTGCAGGGTTCGCCGGGGAGCTGTTTTTT
CDR3aa: CASSAGFAGELFF

abundance: NA
v_gene: TRBV20-1
j_gene: TRBJ2-1
d_gene: NA
CDR3nt: TGCAGTGCCCCGTTTCGGGGTAGTCTGTTCTTC
CDR3aa: CSAPFRGSLFF

abundance: NA
v_gene: TRBV10-1
j_gene: TRBJ2-5
d_gene: TRBD2
CDR3nt: TGCGCCAGCAGTGATAAAGCGGGGGGACAAGAGACCCAGTACTTC
CDR3aa: CASSDKAGGQETQYF

abundance: NA
v_gene: TRBV9
j_gene: TRBJ2-2
d_gene: TRBD1
CDR3nt: TGTGCCAGCAGCGCCTTGGACAGGGGCGAGGGCGGGGAGCTGTTTTTT
CDR3aa: CASSALDRGEGGELFF

abundance: once
v_gene: TRBV5-1
j_gene: TRBJ1-1
d_gene: NA
CDR3nt: TGCGCCAGCAGCTTAAAGATTCAGGGAGGGAACACTGAAGCTTTCTTT
CDR3aa: CASSLKIQGGNTEAFF

abundance: NA
v_gene: TRBV2
j_gene: TRBJ1-5
d_gene: TRBD1
CDR3nt: TGTGCCAGCAGAGGGGACAGGAATAGCAATCAGCCCCAGCATTTT
CDR3aa: CASRGDRNSNQPQHF

abundance: NA
v_gene: TRBV11-2
j_gene: TRBJ1-1
d_gene: TRBD1
CDR3nt: TGTGCCAGCAGCTATGGACAGGGAGCTTTCTTT
CDR3aa: CASSYGQGAFF

abundance: few
v_gene: TRBV6-5
j_gene: TRBJ1-2
d_gene: NA
CDR3nt: TGTGCCAGCAGTTACCTTCGGACGGGGGGGAGCTATGGCTACACCTTC
CDR3aa: CASSYLRTGGSYGYTF

abundance: NA
v_gene: TRBV10-2
j_gene: TRBJ1-4
d_gene: NA
CDR3nt: TGCGCCAGCAGTGAGTCCGGGGGGGCTAATGAAAAACTGTTTTTT
CDR3aa: CASSESGGANEKLFF

abundance: NA
v_gene: TRBV2
j_gene: TRBJ1-4
d_gene: NA
CDR3nt: TGTGCCAGCAGTGGGCAGGGTGGGGAAAAACTGTTTTTT
CDR3aa: CASSGQGGEKLFF

abundance: NA
v_gene: TRBV19
j_gene: TRBJ2-4
d_gene: TRBD1
CDR3nt: TGTGCCAGTAGTATTACAGGGGGCAAAAACATTCAGTACTTC
CDR3aa: CASSITGGKNIQYF

abundance: NA
v_gene: TRBV4-2
j_gene: TRBJ2-3
d_gene: TRBD2
CDR3nt: TGTGCCAGCAGCCCCACTAGCGGCAACACAGATACGCAGTATTTT
CDR3aa: CASSPTSGNTDTQYF

abundance: NA
v_gene: TRBV11-2
j_gene: TRBJ1-4
d_gene: TRBD1
CDR3nt: TGTGCCAGCAGCGCTTACAGGGGGCGGCATGAAAAACTGTTTTTT
CDR3aa: CASSAYRGRHEKLFF

abundance: NA
v_gene: TRBV5-4
j_gene: TRBJ1-4
d_gene: NA
CDR3nt: TGTGCCAGCAGCATAGATTCAACTAATGAAAAACTGTTTTTT
CDR3aa: CASSIDSTNEKLFF

abundance: NA
v_gene: TRBV3-1/TRBV3-2
j_gene: TRBJ2-1
d_gene: NA
CDR3nt: TGTGCCAGCAGCCAAGCTGCCCCGGGAATGTCTTGGTTGAATGAGCAGTTCTTC
CDR3aa: CASSQAAPGMSWLNEQFF

abundance: NA
v_gene: TRBV28
j_gene: TRBJ2-2
d_gene: TRBD2
CDR3nt: TGTGCCAGCAGCCCTAGGGGACTAGCCTACACCGGGGAGCTGTTTTTT
CDR3aa: CASSPRGLAYTGELFF

abundance: NA
v_gene: TRBV20-1
j_gene: TRBJ2-2
d_gene: NA
CDR3nt: TGCAGTGCTAGTCAGGGGACCGGGGAGCTGTTTTTT
CDR3aa: CSASQGTGELFF

abundance: NA
v_gene: TRBV28
j_gene: TRBJ2-2
d_gene: NA
CDR3nt: TGTGCCAGCAGTTTATCAGGGAACACCGGGGAGCTGTTTTTT
CDR3aa: CASSLSGNTGELFF

abundance: NA
v_gene: TRBV30
j_gene: TRBJ2-3
d_gene: TRBD2
CDR3nt: TGTGCCTGGAGTGTGCTACTAGCGGGGGGATCTAATACGCAGTATTTT
CDR3aa: CAWSVLLAGGSNTQYF

abundance: NA
v_gene: TRBV6-1
j_gene: TRBJ2-7
d_gene: NA
CDR3nt: TGTGCCAGCAGTGGAGAGATCCGAGGGACTTACTACGAGCAGTACTTC
CDR3aa: CASSGEIRGTYYEQYF

abundance: NA
v_gene: TRBV2
j_gene: TRBJ2-5
d_gene: TRBD1
CDR3nt: TGTGCCAGCAGTGAGACAGGGGGCCAAGAGACCCAGTACTTC
CDR3aa: CASSETGGQETQYF

abundance: NA
v_gene: TRBV4-1
j_gene: TRBJ2-5
d_gene: TRBD2
CDR3nt: TGCGCCAGCAGCCAAGATCCGCTAGCGGGGTACCAAGAGACCCAGTACTTC
CDR3aa: CASSQDPLAGYQETQYF

abundance: NA
v_gene: TRBV7-2
j_gene: TRBJ2-3
d_gene: NA
CDR3nt: TGTGCCAGCAGCTTAGCTATCGGTACCCAAACGCAGTATTTT
CDR3aa: CASSLAIGTQTQYF

abundance: NA
v_gene: TRBV6-6
j_gene: TRBJ2-7
d_gene: TRBD1
CDR3nt: TGTGCCAGCAGTGTCCGGGACAGGGGTATCTACGAGCAGTACTTC
CDR3aa: CASSVRDRGIYEQYF

abundance: NA
v_gene: TRBV5-1
j_gene: TRBJ2-7
d_gene: TRBD2
CDR3nt: TGCGCCAGCAGCTCCAGGACTAGCGGGGGGGTACCCTACGAGCAGTACTTC
CDR3aa: CASSSRTSGGVPYEQYF

abundance: NA
v_gene: TRBV24-1
j_gene: TRBJ1-5
d_gene: NA
CDR3nt: TGTGCCACCAGTGATAGGGCGGCGGGACCCAATCAGCCCCAGCATTTT
CDR3aa: CATSDRAAGPNQPQHF

abundance: NA
v_gene: TRBV20-1
j_gene: TRBJ1-6
d_gene: NA
CDR3nt: TGCAGTGCTATTGAGGACAGAACAAATTCACCCCTCCACTTT
CDR3aa: CSAIEDRTNSPLHF